This entry lists 28 T cell receptor beta chains sequenced from one sample in a study of blood T cell repertoires in COVID-19. Clones were sequenced by immunoSEQ multiplex PCR, and TCRdb holds only the in-frame ones, with some missing. This table has approximately 290,000 clones, around 89% appearing once. The sequenced sample consisted of peripheral blood. Receptors were obtained from a young man with acute or convalescent COVID-19.

The chain couples TRBV7-2 to TRBJ2-7, with D possibly TRBD2 on 5 matching bases. CDR1 SGHTA and CDR2 FQGNSA come from the germline V gene. The V gene lost 0 bases and the J gene lost 3 bases, with 9 bases spanning the gap. The CDR3 consists of 14 residues. The CDR3 is CASSLARAVYEQYF. The CDR3 bases are TGTGCCAGCAGCTTAGCGCGGGCAGTCTACGAGCAGTACTTC. The full variable domain, rest sourced from reference TRBV7-2 and TRBJ2-7, is GAGVSQSPSNKVTEKGKDVELRCDPISGHTALYWYRQSLGQGLEFLIYFQGNSAPDKSGLPSDRFSAERTGGSVSTLTIQRTQQEDSAVYLCASSLARAVYEQYFGPGTRLTVT.

This clone was observed a few times. The chain links TRBV29-1 to TRBJ1-1; D is uncertain. This CDR3 contains 18 residues. Germline loops: CDR1 SQVTM, CDR2 ANQGSEA. The V gene lost 4 bases and the J gene lost 5 bases, with 29 bases spanning the gap. CDR3 sequence: CSVVSSRSPVTARTEAFF. The DNA for the CDR3 is TGCAGCGTTGTTAGTTCCCGTTCGCCGGTCACAGCTCGAACTGAAGCTTTCTTT.

This sequence joins TRBV6-6 and TRBJ2-6; TRBD1 agrees at 9 bases. The CDR3 totals 18 residues. Germline assignment: CDR1 MNHNY and CDR2 SVGAGI (reference sequence). The junction had 9 bases not matched to a gene; V was cut back by 5 bases and J by 1 base. As DNA, the CDR3 is TGTGCCAGCAGTCTCCCGGGACAGGGAAGGTCTGGGGCCAACGTCCTGACTTTC. It yields the protein CASSLPGQGRSGANVLTF.

The chain links TRBV28 to TRBJ2-7, with 12 bases identical to TRBD1. Trimming removed 5 bases from V and 6 bases from J; junction bases left unmatched: 5. CDR1 and CDR2 from the germline V gene are MDHEN and SYDVKM. This CDR3 region has 14 residues. The chain's CDR3 is CASSTGQGAFEQYF. As DNA, the CDR3 is TGTGCCAGCAGTACGGGACAGGGGGCCTTCGAGCAGTACTTC.

The chain is built from TRBV28 and TRBJ2-7, with TRBD1 matching 7 bases. The CDR3 totals 15 residues. Trimming took 5 bases from V and 7 from J; bases not matched to a gene: 14. The V gene's germline CDR1 is MDHEN and CDR2 SYDVKM. CDR3 residues: CASSPHRDSRKEQYF. DNA of the CDR3: TGTGCCAGCAGTCCCCACCGGGACAGTCGAAAAGAGCAGTACTTC.

This chain links TRBV27 with TRBJ2-7; 8 bases are shared with TRBD1. The V segment lost 0 bases and the J segment 0 bases; nucleotides outside the gene matches: 4. Germline values: CDR1 MNHEY, CDR2 SMNVEV (reference sequence). The CDR3 consists of 16 residues. The CDR3 is CASSLSIQGASYEQYF. The CDR3 bases are TGTGCCAGCAGTTTATCGATCCAGGGGGCCTCCTACGAGCAGTACTTC.

This clone showed up just once. CDR3 protein: CASSYSRTERYEQYF. The CDR3 DNA follows: TGTGCCAGCAGTTACTCTAGGACAGAGAGATACGAGCAGTACTTC. The J gene is TRBJ2-7, the V gene TRBV6-6, with TRBD1 as a possible D gene (6 bases). Trimming took 0 bases from V and 4 from J, leaving 13 bases between them. CDR1 is MNHNY and CDR2 is SVGAGI in the germline V gene (reference sequence). The CDR3 runs 15 residues.

This sequence joins TRBV3-1 (or the pseudogene TRBV3-2) and TRBJ2-5; unclear D gene. Germline values: CDR1 LGHDT, CDR2 YNNKEL (reference sequence). V gave up 2 bases and J gave up 7 bases, with 11 bases separating them. CDR3 size: 13 residues. The CDR3 loop is CASSQTDLGTQYF. The DNA for the CDR3 is TGTGCCAGCAGCCAAACAGATCTCGGGACCCAGTACTTC.

The rearrangement uses TRBV12-3 or TRBV12-4 and TRBJ1-1, with unresolved D. The CDR3 loop spans 12 amino acids. Trimming shortened V by 3 bases and J by 7 bases, and 9 bases separated the two germline ends. CDR3 sequence reads: CASSFWPSEAFF. In DNA, the CDR3 is TGTGCCAGCAGTTTTTGGCCAAGTGAAGCTTTCTTT.

The chain recombines TRBV19 with TRBJ1-5; D call uncertain. This CDR3 spans 18 amino acids. Germline V gives CDR1 LNHDA, CDR2 SQIVND (reference sequence). V lost 4 bases and J 7 bases, leaving 26 bases between the germline ends. This chain's CDR3 is CASSTKPRSDRTWQPQHF. CDR3 nucleotides: TGTGCCAGTAGTACGAAGCCCCGATCCGACCGGACTTGGCAGCCCCAGCATTTT. Filled out from reference TRBV19 and TRBJ1-5, the complete variable domain reads DGGITQSPKYLFRKEGQNVTLSCEQNLNHDAMYWYRQDPGQGLRLIYYSQIVNDFQKGDIAEGYSVSREKKESFPLTVTSAQKNPTAFYLCASSTKPRSDRTWQPQHFGDGTRLSIL.

This chain links TRBV19 with TRBJ2-1; 9 positions match TRBD1. The CDR3 is 16 amino acids. CDR1 is LNHDA, CDR2 SQIVND, per germline (reference sequence). The trim removed 5 bases at V and 0 bases at J, leaving 5 bases unmatched. This chain's CDR3 is CASSHGTGSSYNEQFF. The CDR3 nucleotides read TGTGCCAGTAGTCACGGGACAGGGAGCTCCTACAATGAGCAGTTCTTC.

The chain uses TRBV7-9 and TRBJ1-6; D is undetermined. The CDR3 is 14 amino acids. V lost 3 bases to trimming and J lost 3 bases, with 6 bases between them. Germline assignment: CDR1 SEHNR and CDR2 FQNEAQ (reference sequence). The CDR3 is CASSFGSYNSPLHF. The CDR3 coding sequence is TGTGCCAGCAGCTTCGGGAGCTATAATTCACCCCTCCACTTT. Variable domain in full (rest from reference TRBV7-9 and TRBJ1-6): DTGVSQNPRHKITKRGQNVTFRCDPISEHNRLYWYRQTLGQGPEFLTYFQNEAQLEKSRLLSDRFSAERPKGSFSTLEIQRTEQGDSAMYLCASSFGSYNSPLHFGNGTRLTVT.

The J gene is TRBJ2-7, the V gene TRBV5-6, with a possible D match to TRBD1 (6 bases). CDR1 and CDR2 (germline): SGHDT, YYEEEE. The CDR3 runs to 14 residues. The V and J ends lost 2 bases and 2 bases respectively, with 11 bases between them. In DNA, the CDR3 is TGTGCCAGCAGCTTATGGACAGAGACCTACGAGCAGTACTTC. Its protein product is CASSLWTETYEQYF. The whole variable domain, filled in from reference TRBV5-6 and TRBJ2-7, reads DAGVTQSPTHLIKTRGQQVTLRCSPKSGHDTVSWYQQALGQGPQFIFQYYEEEERQRGNFPDRFSGHQFPNYSSELNVNALLLGDSALYLCASSLWTETYEQYFGPGTRLTVT.

V and J are TRBV28 and TRBJ1-2; D not certain. The germline CDR1 and CDR2 sequences are MDHEN and SYDVKM. There are 14 residues in the CDR3. Trimming cost V 0 bases and J 4 bases, with 9 bases left between them. The chain's CDR3 is CASSLWQEGYGYTF. The CDR3 nucleotides are TGTGCCAGCAGTTTATGGCAGGAGGGCTATGGCTACACCTTC.

The genes are TRBV9 and TRBJ1-3, with 7 bases identical to TRBD1. With V trimmed by 3 bases and J by 4 bases, 7 bases remained unmatched. From germline, CDR1 is SGDLS and CDR2 YYNGEE. This CDR3 comprises 15 residues. The CDR3 reads CASSARTGAGNTIYF. The CDR3 coding sequence is TGTGCCAGCAGCGCGAGGACAGGTGCCGGAAACACCATATATTTT.

The CDR3 nucleotides are TGTGCCAGTCACCGGGACAGGGGTCCCTACGAGCAGTACTTC. Its translation: CASHRDRGPYEQYF. The chain couples TRBV6-5 to TRBJ2-7; 10 bases fit TRBD1. The CDR3 consists of 14 residues. Germline-derived CDR1 and CDR2 are MNHEY and SVGAGI. V gave up 9 bases and J gave up 2 bases; unmatched junction bases: 7.

The gene calls are TRBV28 and TRBJ1-3, with TRBD1 identical over 9 bases. After removal of 6 bases from V and 3 bases from J, the junction contained 6 bases not matched to a gene. The CDR3 extends over 15 amino acids. Germline-derived CDR1 and CDR2 are MDHEN and SYDVKM. The CDR3 nucleotides read TGTGCCAGCAGCCCTCCGGGACAGGGTGGAAACACCATATATTTT. Encoded protein: CASSPPGQGGNTIYF.

V is TRBV6-1 and J is TRBJ1-3, with D perhaps TRBD1 (6 bases). V was pared by 3 bases and J by 3 bases, with 9 bases between. Germline loops: CDR1 MNHNS, CDR2 SASEGT. The CDR3 contains 14 residues. CDR3 DNA: TGTGCCAGCAGTGAGGGACACCGTGGAAACACCATATATTTT. Encoded protein: CASSEGHRGNTIYF.

The rearrangement links TRBV7-9 to TRBJ2-7; the D gene is possibly TRBD1 (5 bases). This CDR3 spans 17 amino acids. The ends were cut back, 4 bases at V and 2 bases at J, with 21 bases in the middle. Per germline, CDR1 SEHNR and CDR2 FQNEAQ (reference sequence). The CDR3 nucleotides are TGTGCCAGCAGCTCACCTACCGACAGTAGGGGAACCTACGAGCAGTACTTC. It yields the protein CASSSPTDSRGTYEQYF.

The rearrangement uses TRBV5-1 and TRBJ2-2; D is uncertain. Germline V gene data show CDR1 as SGHRS and CDR2 as YFSETQ. V lost 5 bases to trimming and J lost 5 bases, with 4 bases between them. The CDR3 consists of 11 residues. The CDR3 loop reads CASRSTGELFF. Written as DNA, the CDR3 is TGCGCCAGCAGGAGTACCGGGGAGCTGTTTTTT.

The CDR3 DNA sequence: TGTGCCATTCTACGGGGGTACGAGCAGTACTTC. Protein: CAILRGYEQYF. This chain links TRBV2 with TRBJ2-7; tentative D call: TRBD2 (6 bases). In germline, CDR1 is SNHLY, CDR2 FYNNEI. Trimming removed 10 bases from V and 4 bases from J, with 11 bases in between. The CDR3 length is 11 residues. Complete variable domain (other parts from reference TRBV2 and TRBJ2-7): EPEVTQTPSHQVTQMGQEVILRCVPISNHLYFYWYRQILGQKVEFLVSFYNNEISEKSEIFDDQFSVERPDGSNFTLKIRSTKLEDSAMYFCAILRGYEQYFGPGTRLTVT.

The chain recombines TRBV18 with TRBJ1-6; 9 positions agree with TRBD1. CDR3 length: 14 residues. Losses at the gene ends were 2 bases for V and 7 bases for J; bases not matched to a gene: 0. The germline gives CDR1 KGHSH, CDR2 LQKENI. In DNA form, the CDR3 reads TGTGCCAGCTCACCAGGGACAGGGAATTCACCCCTCCACTTT. Amino acids: CASSPGTGNSPLHF.

This clone has a single count. This chain connects TRBV7-2 to TRBJ1-2; D perhaps matches TRBD1 (5 bases). The germline V gene has CDR1 SGHTA and CDR2 FQGNSA. This CDR3 region has 13 residues. Trimming shortened V by 3 bases and J by 5 bases, and 10 bases separated the two germline ends. The CDR3 sequence is CASSFLGEYGYTF. CDR3 bases: TGTGCCAGCAGCTTCTTAGGGGAATATGGCTACACCTTC.

The chain joins TRBV4-2 to TRBJ1-1; 7 bases line up with TRBD1. The CDR3 has 15 residues. V trimming: 1 base; J trimming: 3 bases; junction bases outside the gene matches: 5. Germline assignment: CDR1 LGHNA and CDR2 YNFKEQ. DNA of the CDR3: TGTGCCAGCAGCCAAGGACAGGGAAGGGACACTGAAGCTTTCTTT. Its protein product is CASSQGQGRDTEAFF.

V is TRBV5-1 and J is TRBJ1-4, with D maybe TRBD1 (5 bases). This CDR3 region has 14 residues. V was clipped by 0 bases and J by 4 bases, with 7 bases between them. Germline V CDR1 and CDR2: SGHRS, YFSETQ. CDR3 in amino acids: CASSLGQSNEKLFF. The CDR3 DNA is TGCGCCAGCAGCTTGGGACAGAGTAATGAAAAACTGTTTTTT.

V usage is TRBV9 and J usage is TRBJ1-6; no clear D gene. Trimming stripped 0 bases from V and 4 bases from J, with 14 bases between. Germline values: CDR1 SGDLS, CDR2 YYNGEE. CDR3 size: 17 residues. The CDR3 DNA is TGTGCCAGCAGCGTAGGGGCAGCAGAGTTATATAATTCACCCCTCCACTTT. Translation gives CASSVGAAELYNSPLHF. Complete variable domain (other parts from reference TRBV9 and TRBJ1-6): DSGVTQTPKHLITATGQRVTLRCSPRSGDLSVYWYQQSLDQGLQFLIQYYNGEERAKGNILERFSAQQFPDLHSELNLSSLELGDSALYFCASSVGAAELYNSPLHFGNGTRLTVT.

The chain has TRBV27 and TRBJ2-1, with TRBD2 matching 12 bases. With 7 bases clipped from V and 6 bases from J, the junction kept 13 bases outside the gene matches. The CDR3 spans 17 residues. Per the germline V gene, CDR1 is MNHEY and CDR2 is SMNVEV (reference sequence). The CDR3 spells CASTKAPSGGVTNEQFF. The CDR3 DNA sequence: TGTGCCAGCACCAAGGCCCCTAGCGGGGGGGTAACCAATGAGCAGTTCTTC.

Remarks on this clone: Other nucleotide sequences from this sample produce the same CDR3. The rearrangement links TRBV5-1 to TRBJ1-2, with 8 bases lining up with TRBD1. This CDR3 region has 14 residues. With 3 bases clipped from V and 0 bases from J, the junction kept 1 base outside the gene matches. In germline, CDR1 is SGHRS, CDR2 YFSETQ. The CDR3 region has the DNA TGCGCCAGCAGCTCACAGGGGGCTAACTATGGCTACACCTTC. This translates into CASSSQGANYGYTF. Using reference TRBV5-1 and TRBJ1-2 for the parts outside the CDR3, the full variable domain is KAGVTQTPRYLIKTRGQQVTLSCSPISGHRSVSWYQQTPGQGLQFLFEYFSETQRNKGNFPGRFSGRQFSNSRSEMNVSTLELGDSALYLCASSSQGANYGYTFGSGTRLTVV.